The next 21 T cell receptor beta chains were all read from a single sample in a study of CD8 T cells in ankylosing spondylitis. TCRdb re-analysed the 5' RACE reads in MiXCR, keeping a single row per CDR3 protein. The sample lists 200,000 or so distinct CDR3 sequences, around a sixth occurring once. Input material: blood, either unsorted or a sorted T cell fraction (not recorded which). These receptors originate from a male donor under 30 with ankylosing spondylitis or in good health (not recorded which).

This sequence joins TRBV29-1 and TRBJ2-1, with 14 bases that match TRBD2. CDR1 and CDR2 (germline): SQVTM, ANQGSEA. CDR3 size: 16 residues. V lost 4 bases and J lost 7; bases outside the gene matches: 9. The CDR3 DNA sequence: TGCAGCGTTGGACTAGCGGGAGGGTCAGTTGGAAATGAGCAGTTCTTC. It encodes CSVGLAGGSVGNEQFF.

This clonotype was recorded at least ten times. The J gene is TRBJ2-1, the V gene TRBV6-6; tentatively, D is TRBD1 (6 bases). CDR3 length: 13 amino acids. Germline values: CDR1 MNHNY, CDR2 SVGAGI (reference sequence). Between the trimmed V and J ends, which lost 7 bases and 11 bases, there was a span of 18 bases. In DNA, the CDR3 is TGTGCCAGCACCTACGAAAGGGGGAGAAAGCAGTTCTTC. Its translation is CASTYERGRKQFF.

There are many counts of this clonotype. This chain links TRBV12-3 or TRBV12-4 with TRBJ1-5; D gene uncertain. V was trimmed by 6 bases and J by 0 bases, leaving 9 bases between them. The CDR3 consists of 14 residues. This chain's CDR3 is CASSSDGSNQPQHF. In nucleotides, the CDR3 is TGTGCCAGCAGCTCAGACGGTAGCAATCAGCCCCAGCATTTT.

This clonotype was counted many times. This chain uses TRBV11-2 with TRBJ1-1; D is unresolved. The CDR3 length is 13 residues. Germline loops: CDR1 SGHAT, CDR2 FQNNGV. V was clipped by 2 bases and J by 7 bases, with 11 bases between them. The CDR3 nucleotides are TGTGCCAGCAGCTTATCCCCCCGAAGTGAAGCTTTCTTT. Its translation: CASSLSPRSEAFF. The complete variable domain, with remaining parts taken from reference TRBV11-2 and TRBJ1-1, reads EAGVAQSPRYKIIEKRQSVAFWCNPISGHATLYWYQQILGQGPKLLIQFQNNGVVDDSQLPKDRFSAERLKGVDSTLKIQPAKLEDSAVYLCASSLSPRSEAFFGQGTRLTVV.

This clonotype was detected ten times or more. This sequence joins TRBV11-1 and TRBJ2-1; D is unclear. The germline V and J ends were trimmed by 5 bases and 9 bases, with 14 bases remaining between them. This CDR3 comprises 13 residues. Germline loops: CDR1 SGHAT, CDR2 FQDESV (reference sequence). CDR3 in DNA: TGTGCCAGCAGCCAAGGACCCGTCGGTGAGCAGTTCTTC. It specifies CASSQGPVGEQFF.

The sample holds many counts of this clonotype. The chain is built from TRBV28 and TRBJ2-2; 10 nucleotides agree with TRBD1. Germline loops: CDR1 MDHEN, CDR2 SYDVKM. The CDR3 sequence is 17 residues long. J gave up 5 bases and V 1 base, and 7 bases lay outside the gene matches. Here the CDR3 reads CASSLLRDRGVTGELFF. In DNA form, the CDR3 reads TGTGCCAGCAGTTTATTGAGGGACAGGGGAGTGACCGGGGAGCTGTTTTTT.

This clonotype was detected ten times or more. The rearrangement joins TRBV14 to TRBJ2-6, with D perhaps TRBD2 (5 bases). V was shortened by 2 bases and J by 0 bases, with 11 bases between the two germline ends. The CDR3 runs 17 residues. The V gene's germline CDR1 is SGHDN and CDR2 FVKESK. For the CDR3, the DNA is TGTGCCAGCAGCCAAAGAAACGGGAACTCTGGGGCCAACGTCCTGACTTTC. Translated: CASSQRNGNSGANVLTF.

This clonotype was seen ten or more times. The CDR3 reads CSVHRTENTEAFF. The DNA for the CDR3 is TGCAGCGTCCACCGGACAGAGAACACTGAAGCTTTCTTT. The chain recombines TRBV29-1 with TRBJ1-1, with a tentative D call TRBD1 (6 bases). The ends were cut back, 6 bases at V and 1 base at J, with 12 bases in the middle. Per the germline V gene, CDR1 is SQVTM and CDR2 is ANQGSEA. The CDR3 is 13 amino acids.

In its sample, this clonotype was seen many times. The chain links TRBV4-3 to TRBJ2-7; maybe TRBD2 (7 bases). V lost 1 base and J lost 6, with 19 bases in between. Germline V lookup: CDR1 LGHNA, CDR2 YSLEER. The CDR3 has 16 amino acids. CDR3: CASSQGPGAGATEQYF. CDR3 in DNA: TGCGCCAGCAGCCAAGGACCGGGGGCGGGGGCTACCGAGCAGTACTTC.

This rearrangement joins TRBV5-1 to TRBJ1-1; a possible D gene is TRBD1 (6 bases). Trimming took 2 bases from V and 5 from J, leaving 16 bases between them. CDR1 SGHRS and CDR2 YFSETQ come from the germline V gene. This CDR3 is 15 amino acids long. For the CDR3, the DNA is TGCGCCAGCAGCTTAGAAGGACAGCTCTTGACTGAAGCTTTCTTT. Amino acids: CASSLEGQLLTEAFF.

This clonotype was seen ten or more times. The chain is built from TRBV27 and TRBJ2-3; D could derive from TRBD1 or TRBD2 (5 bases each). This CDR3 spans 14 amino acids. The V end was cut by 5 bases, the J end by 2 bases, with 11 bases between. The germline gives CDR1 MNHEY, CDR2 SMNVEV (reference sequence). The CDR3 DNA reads TGTGCCAGCAGTCTGGGACGAAACACAGATACGCAGTATTTT. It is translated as CASSLGRNTDTQYF.

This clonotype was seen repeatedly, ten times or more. The CDR3 DNA sequence: TGCGCCAGCAGCCAAGATCGGGGAGCCAAAAACATTCAGTACTTC. Protein product: CASSQDRGAKNIQYF. The V and J genes are TRBV4-3 and TRBJ2-4; perhaps TRBD2 as D (5 bases). The length of the CDR3 is 15 residues. The V and J ends lost 0 bases and 0 bases respectively, with 6 bases between them. Germline V gives CDR1 LGHNA, CDR2 YSLEER.

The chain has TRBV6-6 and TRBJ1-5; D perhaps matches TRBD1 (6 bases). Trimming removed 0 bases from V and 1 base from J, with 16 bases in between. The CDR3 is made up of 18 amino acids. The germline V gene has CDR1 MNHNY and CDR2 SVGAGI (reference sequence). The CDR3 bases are TGTGCCAGCAGTTACTCTGCGATGGGACAACTAAGCAATCAGCCCCAGCATTTT. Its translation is CASSYSAMGQLSNQPQHF.

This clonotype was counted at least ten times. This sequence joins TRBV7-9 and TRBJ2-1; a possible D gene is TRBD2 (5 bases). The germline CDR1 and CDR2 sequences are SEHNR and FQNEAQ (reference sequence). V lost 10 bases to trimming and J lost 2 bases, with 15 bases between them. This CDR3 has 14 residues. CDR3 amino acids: CATPPAETYNEQFF. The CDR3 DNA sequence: TGTGCCACCCCCCCAGCGGAGACCTACAATGAGCAGTTCTTC.

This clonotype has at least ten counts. The CDR3 sequence: CASGDPGLDQPQHF. The CDR3 nucleotides are TGTGCCAGTGGGGACCCGGGACTGGATCAGCCCCAGCATTTT. The chain is built from TRBV6-2 or TRBV6-3 and TRBJ1-5, with D possibly being TRBD1 (5 bases). This CDR3 is 14 amino acids long. The ends were cut back, 9 bases at V and 5 bases at J, with 17 bases in the middle. Germline V gene data show CDR1 as MNHEY and CDR2 as SVGEGT.

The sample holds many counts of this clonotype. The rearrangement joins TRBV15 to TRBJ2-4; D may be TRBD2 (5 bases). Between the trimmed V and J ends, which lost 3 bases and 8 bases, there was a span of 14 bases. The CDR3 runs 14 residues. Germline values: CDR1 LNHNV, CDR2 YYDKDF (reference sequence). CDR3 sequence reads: CATSRDLLADIQYF. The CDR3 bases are TGTGCCACCAGCAGGGACTTACTGGCCGACATTCAGTACTTC.

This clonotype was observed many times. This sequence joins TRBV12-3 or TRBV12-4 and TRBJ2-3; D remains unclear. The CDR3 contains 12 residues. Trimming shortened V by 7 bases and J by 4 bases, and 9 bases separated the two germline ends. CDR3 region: CASNVGSDTQYF. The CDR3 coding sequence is TGTGCCAGCAACGTGGGGTCAGATACGCAGTATTTT.

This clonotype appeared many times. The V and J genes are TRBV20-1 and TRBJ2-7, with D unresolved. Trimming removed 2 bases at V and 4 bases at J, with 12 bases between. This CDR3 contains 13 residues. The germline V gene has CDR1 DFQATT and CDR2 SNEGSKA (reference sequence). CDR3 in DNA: TGCAGTGCTAGACCCCCGACAAGTTACGAGCAGTACGTC. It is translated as CSARPPTSYEQYV.

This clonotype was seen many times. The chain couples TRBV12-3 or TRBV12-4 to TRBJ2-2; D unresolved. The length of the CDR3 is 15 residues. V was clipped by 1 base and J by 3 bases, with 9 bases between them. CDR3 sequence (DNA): TGTGCCAGCAGTTTAGGTGGCGTGTACACCGGGGAGCTGTTTTTT. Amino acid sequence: CASSLGGVYTGELFF.

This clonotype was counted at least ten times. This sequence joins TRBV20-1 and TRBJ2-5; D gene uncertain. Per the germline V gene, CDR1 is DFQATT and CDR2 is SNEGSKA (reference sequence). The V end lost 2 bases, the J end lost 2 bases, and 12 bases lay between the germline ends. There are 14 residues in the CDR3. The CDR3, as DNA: TGCAGTGCTAGATCGACGGACCCTCAAGAGACCCAGTACTTC. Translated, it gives CSARSTDPQETQYF.

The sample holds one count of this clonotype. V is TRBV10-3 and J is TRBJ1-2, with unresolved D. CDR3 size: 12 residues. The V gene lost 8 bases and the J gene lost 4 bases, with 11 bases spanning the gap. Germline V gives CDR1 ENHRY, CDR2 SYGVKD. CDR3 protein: CAIGPDPYGYTF. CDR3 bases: TGTGCCATCGGCCCGGACCCCTATGGCTACACCTTC.